The sequence of this TCR beta chain was determined in a study of T cell changes during pregnancy in multiple sclerosis. The CDR3 consists of 14 residues. V trimming: 6 bases; J trimming: 6 bases; junction bases outside the gene matches: 6. The V gene's germline CDR1 is MNHNY and CDR2 SVGAGI (reference sequence). In its sample, this clone was seen once. Sequencing used immunoSEQ multiplex PCR; TCRdb keeps in-frame clones, though not all of them. Of about 93,000 clones in the sample, roughly 92% were seen once. The receptor was isolated from a female donor with multiple sclerosis, enrolled in a pregnancy study. The sample here was peripheral blood, taken after pregnancy. V gene TRBV6-6 combines with J gene TRBJ1-2, with 11 bases aligning to TRBD1. The CDR3 coding sequence is TGTGCCAGCAGCTCACGGGACAGGGGGGATGGCTACACCTTC. This encodes CASSSRDRGDGYTF.